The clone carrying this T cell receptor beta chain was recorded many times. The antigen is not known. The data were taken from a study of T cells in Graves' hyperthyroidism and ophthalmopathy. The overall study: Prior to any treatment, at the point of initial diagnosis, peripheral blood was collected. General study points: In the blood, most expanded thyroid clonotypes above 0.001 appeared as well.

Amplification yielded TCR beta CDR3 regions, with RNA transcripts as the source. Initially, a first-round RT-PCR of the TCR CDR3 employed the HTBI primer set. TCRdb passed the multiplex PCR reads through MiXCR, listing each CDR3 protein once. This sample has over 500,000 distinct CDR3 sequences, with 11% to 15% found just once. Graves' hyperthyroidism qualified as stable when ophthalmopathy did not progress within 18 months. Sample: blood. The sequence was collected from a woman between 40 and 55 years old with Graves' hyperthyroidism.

The CDR3 is CASSQGPRNTEAFF. The CDR3 DNA reads as TGTGCCAGCAGCCAAGGACCCAGGAACACTGAAGCTTTCTTT. J is TRBJ1-1 and V is TRBV3-1; no clear D gene. Per germline, CDR1 LGHDT and CDR2 YNNKEL (reference sequence). The CDR3 extends over 14 amino acids. Trimming removed 1 base at V and 1 base at J, with 7 bases between.